This TCR beta chain appears in the sequencing data of a study of cytomegalovirus exposure and HLA in healthy donors. Study-wide results and caveats: Overall, about 160 TCR beta chains were annotated as cytomegalovirus-associated.

Generated by immunoSEQ multiplex PCR, the TCRdb table keeps only in-frame clones and is missing some. The sample lists about 220,000 clones; 80% to 90% were seen once. For this clone: Its cognate antigen is unknown.

The CDR3 runs to 12 residues. Looked up from germline, CDR1 is LNHDA and CDR2 is SQIVND (reference sequence). Deletions cut 6 bases from V and 2 bases from J, with 8 bases between. The J gene is TRBJ2-7, the V gene TRBV19; possibly TRBD2 for D (5 bases). The TCR comes from a man between 18 and 29 years old in good health and CMV-seronegative. Source material: PBMCs. The CDR3 sequence: CASSGDAYEQYF. CDR3 coding DNA: TGTGCCAGTAGCGGGGATGCCTACGAGCAGTACTTC.